The 32 T cell receptor beta chains in this list originate from one sample, sequenced in a study of blood T cell repertoires in COVID-19. TCRdb's table, derived via immunoSEQ multiplex PCR, lists solely in-frame clones and lacks some. The sample consists of under 150,000 clones, 65% to 85% of them appearing once. Sequenced material: peripheral blood. The receptors stem from a man over 45 with acute or convalescent COVID-19.

This clone was observed once. The rearrangement uses TRBV19 and TRBJ1-1; the D is unclear. The CDR3 length is 13 residues. Germline CDR1 is LNHDA and CDR2 is SQIVND (reference sequence). Trimming pared 2 bases from V and 5 bases from J, leaving 9 bases between. The DNA of the CDR3 is TGTGCCAGTAGTATACAGGAAAGAACTGAAGCTTTCTTT. Encoded protein: CASSIQERTEAFF.

This chain connects TRBV19 to TRBJ1-1; the match to TRBD1 covers 9 bases. CDR1 and CDR2 from the germline V gene are LNHDA and SQIVND (reference sequence). The CDR3 is 15 amino acids. J was trimmed by 1 base and V by 6 bases; bases with no gene match: 6. The DNA for the CDR3 is TGTGCCAGTAGCCACGGACAGGGGAAGAACACTGAAGCTTTCTTT. It specifies CASSHGQGKNTEAFF.

The CDR3 DNA follows: TGCGCCAGCAGATCCGGGACACTCAGCGATCAGCCCCAGCATTTT. Translation gives CASRSGTLSDQPQHF. This chain links TRBV5-1 with TRBJ1-5; TRBD1 is a possible D gene (6 bases). The CDR3 covers 15 residues. CDR1 is SGHRS, CDR2 YFSETQ, per germline. Trimming took 5 bases from V and 5 from J, leaving 17 bases between them.

Only one count was recorded for this clone. The chain joins TRBV6-5 to TRBJ1-2; 8 bases are a match to TRBD1. The V segment lost 4 bases and the J segment 5 bases; nucleotides outside the gene matches: 9. Per the germline V gene, CDR1 is MNHEY and CDR2 is SVGAGI. The CDR3 has 15 amino acids. The CDR3 bases are TGTGCCAGCAGTTCTCCACAACAGGGGGAATATGGCTACACCTTC. Protein product: CASSSPQQGEYGYTF.

This rearrangement joins TRBV19 to TRBJ1-5; D perhaps matches TRBD1 (6 bases). V was pared by 2 bases and J by 3 bases, with 14 bases between. CDR1 is LNHDA and CDR2 is SQIVND in the germline V gene (reference sequence). CDR3 length equals 16 residues. The CDR3 nucleotides read TGTGCCAGTAGTATAATGGGGGCCAAGAACAATCAGCCCCAGCATTTT. Translated: CASSIMGAKNNQPQHF.

The chain employs TRBV6-4 and TRBJ1-2; D not certain. The germline CDR1 and CDR2 sequences are MRHNA and SNTAGT. V was pared by 2 bases and J by 0 bases, with 7 bases between. The CDR3 consists of 14 residues. The CDR3 sequence: CASSDSSANYGYTF. CDR3 nucleotides: TGTGCCAGCAGTGACAGCTCCGCTAACTATGGCTACACCTTC.

V gene TRBV4-1 combines with J gene TRBJ2-3; TRBD2 aligns across 10 bases. The CDR3 consists of 15 residues. J lost 5 bases, V lost 4 bases, and 6 bases had no gene match. Germline assignment: CDR1 MGHRA and CDR2 YSYEKL. The CDR3 DNA reads as TGCGCCAGCAGCCTAACTAGCGGGGAGGGAGATACGCAGTATTTT. Protein: CASSLTSGEGDTQYF.

The chain carries TRBV5-1 and TRBJ2-5, with TRBD2 matching over 14 bases. Looked up from germline, CDR1 is SGHRS and CDR2 is YFSETQ. The CDR3 covers 17 residues. V shed 4 bases, J shed 2 bases, and the junction held 7 bases outside the gene matches. The CDR3 DNA sequence: TGCGCCAGCAGCCCCGGGACTAGCGGGGGCCCTCAAGAGACCCAGTACTTC. It yields the protein CASSPGTSGGPQETQYF.

The J gene is TRBJ1-5, the V gene TRBV5-4; tentatively, D is TRBD1 (6 bases). The CDR3 has 15 amino acids. The ends were cut back, 1 base at V and 4 bases at J, with 12 bases in the middle. The germline gives CDR1 SGHNT, CDR2 YYREEE (reference sequence). The CDR3 reads CASSLWGPSNQPQHF. In DNA form, the CDR3 reads TGTGCCAGCAGCTTGTGGGGGCCCTCGAATCAGCCCCAGCATTTT.

V is TRBV18 and J is TRBJ2-5; 11 positions match TRBD2. The CDR3 is 14 amino acids. In germline, CDR1 is KGHSH, CDR2 LQKENI. Germline trimming cut 6 bases from V and 3 bases from J; bases unmatched to any gene: 3. The CDR3 region is CASSPTSGEETQYF. CDR3 coding DNA: TGTGCCAGCTCTCCGACTAGCGGGGAAGAGACCCAGTACTTC.

This clone came up a few times. The chain couples TRBV4-2 to TRBJ2-6, with TRBD2 as a possible D gene (6 bases). Germline CDR1 and CDR2: LGHNA and YNFKEQ. The CDR3 covers 17 residues. Trimming stripped 0 bases from V and 2 bases from J, with 11 bases between. CDR3 amino acids: CASSQELAMAGANVLTF. The DNA of the CDR3 is TGTGCCAGCAGCCAAGAACTAGCAATGGCTGGGGCCAACGTCCTGACTTTC.

This chain links TRBV13 with TRBJ2-7; tentative D call: TRBD1 (6 bases). The V and J ends lost 5 bases and 4 bases respectively, with 18 bases between them. The CDR3 extends over 15 amino acids. Germline V gene data show CDR1 as PRHDT and CDR2 as FYEKMQ (reference sequence). This CDR3 is CASSTELQGYYEQYF. The DNA of the CDR3 is TGTGCCAGCAGCACCGAGTTACAGGGATATTACGAGCAGTACTTC.

The V call is TRBV7-3, the J call TRBJ1-1, with 11 bases that match TRBD1. The CDR3 extends over 13 amino acids. With V trimmed by 5 bases and J by 6 bases, 2 bases remained unmatched. Germline V gene lookup returns CDR1 SGHTA and CDR2 FQGTGA. The CDR3 nucleotides are TGTGCCAGCAGCGGGACAGGGGGAGCTGAAGCTTTCTTT. The encoded protein is CASSGTGGAEAFF. The complete variable domain, with remaining parts taken from reference TRBV7-3 and TRBJ1-1, reads GAGVSQTPSNKVTEKGKYVELRCDPISGHTALYWYRQSLGQGPEFLIYFQGTGAADDSGLPNDRFFAVRPEGSVSTLKIQRTERGDSAVYLCASSGTGGAEAFFGQGTRLTVV.

This clone was counted a few times. V is TRBV2 and J is TRBJ2-7; TRBD2 matches 12 bases. This CDR3 contains 18 residues. After removal of 4 bases from V and 0 bases from J, the junction contained 10 bases not matched to a gene. Germline V gene sequence: CDR1 SNHLY, CDR2 FYNNEI. CDR3 protein: CASSGTSGAIKGSYEQYV. The CDR3 nucleotides are TGTGCCAGCAGTGGGACTAGCGGGGCGATAAAGGGCTCCTACGAGCAGTACGTC.

The rearrangement uses TRBV6-6 and TRBJ2-7, with 7 nucleotides matching TRBD1. V dropped 6 bases and J dropped 1; count of bases not matched to a gene: 6. This CDR3 contains 14 residues. The germline gives CDR1 MNHNY, CDR2 SVGAGI (reference sequence). The CDR3 DNA is TGTGCCAGCAGACCGACGACAGGGTCCTACGAGCAGTACTTC. Residues: CASRPTTGSYEQYF.

This clone was found a few times. The J gene is TRBJ1-2, the V gene TRBV18, with TRBD1 identical over 8 bases. From germline, CDR1 is KGHSH and CDR2 LQKENI. V shed 4 bases, J shed 6 bases, and the junction held 7 bases outside the gene matches. The CDR3 runs 14 residues. The CDR3 region has the DNA TGTGCCAGCTCACTCGGACAGGGCGAGGATGGCTACACCTTC. Translated: CASSLGQGEDGYTF.

This chain uses TRBV5-1 with TRBJ1-2; a weak D match, TRBD1 (5 bases). This CDR3 is built from 14 residues. Deletions cut 3 bases from V and 8 bases from J, with 17 bases between. Looked up from germline, CDR1 is SGHRS and CDR2 is YFSETQ. This CDR3 is CASSWGDSFGGYTF. The CDR3, as DNA: TGCGCCAGCAGCTGGGGGGACTCCTTCGGAGGCTACACCTTC. Using reference TRBV5-1 and TRBJ1-2 for the parts outside the CDR3, the full variable domain is KAGVTQTPRYLIKTRGQQVTLSCSPISGHRSVSWYQQTPGQGLQFLFEYFSETQRNKGNFPGRFSGRQFSNSRSEMNVSTLELGDSALYLCASSWGDSFGGYTFGSGTRLTVV.

The rearrangement uses TRBV2 and TRBJ1-1; D ambiguous. Germline V CDR1 and CDR2: SNHLY, FYNNEI. This CDR3 comprises 13 residues. V shed 6 bases and J shed 4 bases, with 12 bases lying between them. This chain's CDR3 is CASRATEITEAFF. DNA for the CDR3: TGTGCCAGCAGGGCCACAGAAATCACTGAAGCTTTCTTT.

The chain combines TRBV28 with TRBJ1-4, with D unresolved. V was trimmed by 6 bases and J by 5 bases, leaving 16 bases between them. The CDR3 sequence is 15 residues long. Germline V gene data show CDR1 as MDHEN and CDR2 as SYDVKM. CDR3 sequence: CASSAVGGGNEKLFF. The DNA for the CDR3 is TGTGCCAGCAGCGCCGTCGGAGGAGGGAATGAAAAACTGTTTTTT.

The J gene is TRBJ2-7, the V gene TRBV9; 7 bases map to TRBD2. Germline V lookup: CDR1 SGDLS, CDR2 YYNGEE. This CDR3 has 15 amino acids. Trimming at V came to 4 bases and at J to 7 bases, leaving 14 bases not matched to a gene. The CDR3 reads CASSPQSGAAGEQYF. The CDR3 nucleotides read TGTGCCAGCAGCCCCCAGAGCGGGGCGGCCGGAGAGCAGTACTTC.

The chain links TRBV3-1 (or the pseudogene TRBV3-2) to TRBJ2-6; a possible D gene is TRBD1 (6 bases). CDR1 and CDR2 from the germline V gene are LGHDT and YNNKEL (reference sequence). There are 15 residues in the CDR3. Trimming took 1 base from V and 5 from J, leaving 9 bases between them. CDR3 DNA: TGTGCCAGCAGCCAAGGGCAGGGGAGGGCCAACGTCCTGACTTTC. Amino acids: CASSQGQGRANVLTF.

V and J are TRBV19 and TRBJ1-5; D is perhaps TRBD1 (5 bases). Germline CDR1 reads LNHDA; CDR2 reads SQIVND (reference sequence). The CDR3 contains 17 residues. The germline V and J ends were trimmed by 6 bases and 3 bases, with 21 bases remaining between them. The CDR3 sequence is CASRYGVGGGYNQPQHF. The CDR3, as DNA: TGTGCCAGTAGATACGGAGTGGGGGGGGGATACAATCAGCCCCAGCATTTT. The full variable domain, completed using reference TRBV19 and TRBJ1-5, is DGGITQSPKYLFRKEGQNVTLSCEQNLNHDAMYWYRQDPGQGLRLIYYSQIVNDFQKGDIAEGYSVSREKKESFPLTVTSAQKNPTAFYLCASRYGVGGGYNQPQHFGDGTRLSIL.

The chain joins TRBV2 to TRBJ1-1, with D tentatively TRBD1 (5 bases). Germline-derived CDR1 and CDR2 are SNHLY and FYNNEI. The V end lost 6 bases, the J end lost 2 bases, and 13 bases lay between the germline ends. The CDR3 has 14 residues. The CDR3 DNA is TGTGCCAGCAGCCCGGACACTTTTAACACTGAAGCTTTCTTT. This codes for CASSPDTFNTEAFF.

The chain links TRBV6-5 to TRBJ1-2; 9 bases align to TRBD1. The CDR3 is 13 residues long. Per germline, CDR1 MNHEY and CDR2 SVGAGI. V dropped 6 bases and J dropped 7; count of bases not matched to a gene: 6. In DNA, the CDR3 is TGTGCCAGCAGCAACAGGGGGCGGGTTGGCTACACCTTC. This translates into CASSNRGRVGYTF.

This clone was counted between two and nine times. This chain connects TRBV6-4 to TRBJ1-2; unclear D gene. Germline CDR1 and CDR2: MRHNA and SNTAGT. The CDR3 totals 12 residues. V lost 8 bases, J lost 6 bases, and 13 bases lay in between. The CDR3 DNA is TGTGCCAGCCGACTACCCCTGGATGGCTACACCTTC. This sequence encodes CASRLPLDGYTF.

V gene TRBV2 combines with J gene TRBJ1-2; perhaps TRBD1 as D (6 bases). The CDR3 runs to 15 residues. V lost 6 bases and J lost 5, with 19 bases in between. Germline V gene data show CDR1 as SNHLY and CDR2 as FYNNEI. CDR3 sequence: CASSLRKGVGYGYTF. The CDR3 DNA follows: TGTGCCAGCAGCCTTAGGAAGGGGGTCGGTTATGGCTACACCTTC. The full variable domain, rest sourced from reference TRBV2 and TRBJ1-2, is EPEVTQTPSHQVTQMGQEVILRCVPISNHLYFYWYRQILGQKVEFLVSFYNNEISEKSEIFDDQFSVERPDGSNFTLKIRSTKLEDSAMYFCASSLRKGVGYGYTFGSGTRLTVV.

The chain uses TRBV10-2 and TRBJ1-2; D is unresolved. The germline V and J ends were trimmed by 1 base and 4 bases, with 16 bases remaining between them. Germline V lookup: CDR1 WSHSY, CDR2 SAAADI. The length of the CDR3 is 16 residues. This chain's CDR3 is CASSELRQASGYGYTF. CDR3 sequence (DNA): TGCGCCAGCAGTGAGTTAAGGCAGGCTAGCGGCTATGGCTACACCTTC.

The chain links TRBV9 to TRBJ2-5; 8 bases line up with TRBD1. V shed 4 bases, J shed 3 bases, and the junction held 8 bases outside the gene matches. Germline V gene data show CDR1 as SGDLS and CDR2 as YYNGEE. The CDR3 consists of 15 residues. In DNA form, the CDR3 reads TGTGCCAGCAGCACCGCAGGGGGCGCGAAAGAGACCCAGTACTTC. It is translated as CASSTAGGAKETQYF.

This chain links TRBV10-2 with TRBJ2-3, with D perhaps matching TRBD2 (5 bases). CDR1 WSHSY and CDR2 SAAADI come from the germline V gene. This CDR3 is built from 15 residues. Deletions cut 7 bases from V and 5 bases from J, with 19 bases between. CDR3 sequence reads: CASIPDYSDRDTQYF. In DNA form, the CDR3 reads TGCGCCAGCATTCCCGACTACAGTGATCGAGATACGCAGTATTTT.

V and J are TRBV24-1 and TRBJ2-2; tentatively, D is TRBD2 (6 bases). This CDR3 comprises 16 residues. Germline V gene data show CDR1 as KGHDR and CDR2 as SFDVKD. Between the trimmed V and J ends, which lost 1 base and 7 bases, there was a span of 15 bases. The CDR3 region is CATSDFRRAAVGELFF. DNA for the CDR3: TGTGCCACCAGTGATTTCCGGAGGGCAGCTGTCGGGGAGCTGTTTTTT.

The rearrangement uses TRBV5-5 and TRBJ1-4, with D tentatively TRBD1 (6 bases). Trimming took 3 bases from V and 8 from J, leaving 11 bases between them. Germline V gene data show CDR1 as SGHKS and CDR2 as YYEKEE (reference sequence). CDR3 size: 13 residues. The DNA for the CDR3 is TGTGCCAGCAGCTCAGGGGTTTGGGAAAAACTGTTTTTT. This translates into CASSSGVWEKLFF.

This sequence joins TRBV19 and TRBJ1-2, with 7 nucleotides matching TRBD1. The length of the CDR3 is 13 residues. Trimming took 3 bases from V and 5 from J; bases not matched to a gene: 3. Germline CDR1 and CDR2: LNHDA and SQIVND (reference sequence). CDR3 DNA: TGTGCCAGTAGTATGCGACAGGGTTATGGCTACACCTTC. Its translation is CASSMRQGYGYTF.